One T cell receptor (beta chain) is described in this entry. Its antigen is currently unknown. The record originates from a study of T-cell memory formation after mild COVID-19. Employing constant-segment primers, 5'RACE generated TCR alpha and TCR beta cDNA libraries bearing sample barcodes and UMIs. One entry per CDR3 protein results from TCRdb running MiXCR on the 5' RACE reads. The sample includes approximately 500,000 distinct CDR3 sequences, roughly 25% of them seen just once. V lost 6 bases, J lost 4 bases, and 13 bases lay in between. The CDR3 is 14 residues long. Findings and caveats of the study: The authors left the SARS-CoV-2 specificity of second-wave clones peaking on day 37 unconfirmed.

J is TRBJ2-4 and V is TRBV12-3 or TRBV12-4; tentative D call: TRBD1 (6 bases). This TCR was recovered from an adult woman who had mild COVID-19 (a few samples of this study predate the infection). Cell type and time point are not known. The sequenced sample consisted of PBMCs or a T cell subset sorted from them (not recorded which). CDR3 nucleotide sequence: TGTGCCAGCAGGTTGGCAGGGACAAAAAACATTCAGTACTTC. Translated: CASRLAGTKNIQYF.